The 2 T cell receptor beta chains reported below all come from one sample, sequenced in a study of T cells expressing NK-cell markers. Reanalyzing the 5' RACE reads, TCRdb keeps one entry per CDR3 protein, without DNA. In total, the table holds around 280,000 distinct CDR3 sequences. The specimen was blood T cells: a sorted CD56 or NKG2C T cell subset, CD4+ or CD8+ T cells, or bulk PBMC T cells (not recorded which). The source is a man between 18 and 29 years old in good health.

The V and J genes are TRBV30 and TRBJ2-5; the D call from TCRdb, TRBD2, cannot be confirmed without DNA. Looked up from germline, CDR1 is GTSNPN and CDR2 is SVGIG (reference sequence). This CDR3 is built from 14 residues. CDR3 residues: CAWSANSRRETQYF.

The J gene is TRBJ2-3, the V gene TRBV7-9; the D call from TCRdb, TRBD2, cannot be confirmed without DNA. The CDR3 loop spans 16 amino acids. Per the germline V gene, CDR1 is SEHNR and CDR2 is FQNEAQ (reference sequence). The CDR3 reads CASSLVVSGSTDTQYF.